These T cell receptor beta chains were read from a single sample in a study of regulatory T cells in long-lasting Graves disease. TCRdb reanalysed the multiplex PCR reads using MiXCR and keeps one entry per CDR3 protein. The sample contains some 460,000 distinct CDR3 sequences, about 16% of which appear only once. These same records also appear under a second study, on T cells in Graves' hyperthyroidism and ophthalmopathy.

Sequences were derived from peripheral blood mononuclear cells (PBMCs), sampled at new diagnosis, from a patient treated with antithyroid drugs. These receptors came from a man aged 35 to 55 with Graves disease. Both conserved end residues are part of each CDR3. D genes are given only for firm matches. Where a row states a size, it is once, few, many or the class of an expanded clone; other rows omit it.

-	TRBV19	TRBJ1-5	-	TGTGCCATTGGGGGGCTAGGTCAGCCCCAGCATTTT	CAIGGLGQPQHF
-	TRBV29-1	TRBJ2-7	-	TGCAGCGTTGATGGTGGGCAGGGGGGGCACTACGAGCAGTACTTC	CSVDGGQGGHYEQYF
few	TRBV6-6	TRBJ2-1	-	TGTGCCAGCAGTTACTCGAGGGCTGTTTCCTACAATGAGCAGTTCTTC	CASSYSRAVSYNEQFF
many	TRBV2	TRBJ2-7	TRBD2	TGTGCCAGCAGGACTAGCGGAAATTCCTACGAGCAGTACTTC	CASRTSGNSYEQYF
-	TRBV30	TRBJ1-5	-	TGTGCCTGGAGTACCGACAGCATCCTCATCAATCAGCCCCAGCATTTT	CAWSTDSILINQPQHF
many	TRBV19	TRBJ1-1	-	TGTGCCAGTAGTATAAGGGGGGGGCAGCATCGGACTGAAGCTTTCTTT	CASSIRGGQHRTEAFF
-	TRBV19	TRBJ1-6	TRBD1	TGTGCCAGTAGTAGCCGACAGGGGCGTAGGAATAATTCACCCCTCCACTTT	CASSSRQGRRNNSPLHF
many	TRBV28	TRBJ2-7	TRBD1	TGTGCCAGCACTAGGGACAGGCGCTACGAGCAGTACTTC	CASTRDRRYEQYF
many	TRBV20-1	TRBJ1-4	-	TGCAGTGCTAGGGGGTACTCCGCCGCGAGTGAAAAACTGTTTTTT	CSARGYSAASEKLFF
many	TRBV3-1	TRBJ2-2	-	TGTGCCAGCAGCCACAGGGGAACCGGGGAGCTGTTTTTT	CASSHRGTGELFF
many	TRBV18	TRBJ1-2	-	TGTGCCAGCTCACCCGTGACAGAGAATGGCTACACCTTC	CASSPVTENGYTF
few	TRBV5-5	TRBJ1-4	-	TGTGCCAGCAGCTTGCTGGAGGAAAAACTGTTTTTT	CASSLLEEKLFF
-	TRBV7-9	TRBJ2-1	-	TGTGCCAGCAGCCCAGTCAGAGGACCCTCCTACAATGAGCAGTTCTTC	CASSPVRGPSYNEQFF
-	TRBV12-5	TRBJ2-1	TRBD2	TGTGCTAGTGGTTTAATTCTGCGGGAGAGGACCTACAATGAGCAGTTCTTC	CASGLILRERTYNEQFF
many	TRBV28	TRBJ2-7	TRBD2	TGTGCCAGCAGTCCACTGGGACTAGCGGGAGGAAACGAGCAGTACTTC	CASSPLGLAGGNEQYF
-	TRBV7-9	TRBJ1-5	TRBD1	TGTGCCAGCAGCTTATTCTCCGGGACAGGGGTACAGCCCCAGCATTTT	CASSLFSGTGVQPQHF
many	TRBV20-1	TRBJ2-3	-	TGCAGTGCCGGAAAGCAGGGGGATACGCAGTATTTT	CSAGKQGDTQYF
many	TRBV7-9	TRBJ2-6	-	TGTGCCGGAAAGGCTGGGGCCAACGTCCTGACTTTC	CAGKAGANVLTF
many	TRBV5-1	TRBJ2-3	TRBD2	TGCGCCAGCAGCTCCGGACTAGCGGGAGCAGATACGCAGTATTTT	CASSSGLAGADTQYF
many	TRBV10-3	TRBJ2-1	TRBD1	TGTGCCATCAGTGAGTCGACCCGGGACAGGGACAATGAGCAGTTCTTC	CAISESTRDRDNEQFF
many	TRBV27	TRBJ2-7	TRBD2	TGTGCCAGCAGTCCCTACCTAGCGGGAGGGAAATACGAGCAGTACTTC	CASSPYLAGGKYEQYF
many	TRBV5-1	TRBJ1-4	-	TGCGCCAGCAGCCCGGCCTTACGCAGGGAGGAAAAACTGTTTTTT	CASSPALRREEKLFF
many	TRBV28	TRBJ2-3	TRBD2	TGTGCCAGCACTAGCGGGATCGCAGATACGCAGTATTTT	CASTSGIADTQYF
-	TRBV9	TRBJ2-7	-	TGTGCCAGCAGCGTACATAGGGAATCCTACGAGCAGTACTTC	CASSVHRESYEQYF
many	TRBV20-1	TRBJ2-5	-	TGCAGTGCTAGAGACGATTCTGAGACCCAGTACTTC	CSARDDSETQYF
many	TRBV2	TRBJ2-7	TRBD1	TGTGCCAGCAGTGATGAATTGATCCTCGGGACAGCCGCCTACGAGCAGTACTTC	CASSDELILGTAAYEQYF
few	TRBV20-1	TRBJ2-7	TRBD2	TGCAGTGCTACCCCCTTACTAGCGGGAGTTCGCGAGCAGTACTTC	CSATPLLAGVREQYF
-	TRBV14	TRBJ2-2	-	TGTGCCAGCAGCATAGGTGTCCCGGGGGAGCTGTTTTTT	CASSIGVPGELFF
many	TRBV12-3/TRBV12-4	TRBJ2-3	TRBD2	TGTGCCAGCACCCCCGCGCGACTAGCCCCTCTGGCGGATTTT	CASTPARLAPLADF
many	TRBV5-1	TRBJ2-7	-	TGCGCCAGCAGCTTGCGAGCCCAAAGCGGGCAGTACTTC	CASSLRAQSGQYF
-	TRBV29-1	TRBJ2-7	-	TGCAGCGTTAGAGGCGAGGATGGGAAATACGAGCAGTACTTC	CSVRGEDGKYEQYF
-	TRBV7-8	TRBJ2-2	TRBD1	TGTGCCAGCAGCGGGCGGACAGGGGCGAACTCCGGGGAGCTGTTTTTT	CASSGRTGANSGELFF
-	TRBV20-1	TRBJ1-1	-	TGCAGTGCTAGGAGGGCGGGAGGGGGAACTGAAGCTTTCTTT	CSARRAGGGTEAFF
many	TRBV7-3	TRBJ1-1	TRBD1	TGTGCCAGCAGCACACACAGGGGCAGCGCTGAAGCTTTCTTT	CASSTHRGSAEAFF
many	TRBV6-2/TRBV6-3	TRBJ2-7	-	TGTGCCATCTCGGACGGTTCCTACGAGCAGTACTTC	CAISDGSYEQYF
-	TRBV12-5	TRBJ1-6	-	TGTGCTAGTGTCCTGGGTGAATCTAATTCACCCCTCCACTTT	CASVLGESNSPLHF
many	TRBV28	TRBJ2-1	TRBD2	TGTGCCAGCAGTTCTTGGACTAGCGGAGTTTACAATGAGCAGTTCTTC	CASSSWTSGVYNEQFF
few	TRBV24-1	TRBJ2-7	-	TGTGCCACCAGTGATTTTGTCCTCTACGAGCAGTACTTC	CATSDFVLYEQYF
-	TRBV28	TRBJ1-6	-	TGTGCCAGCAGTCCCCCGACCCATACGGATTCACCCCTCCACTTT	CASSPPTHTDSPLHF
many	TRBV28	TRBJ2-4	-	TGTGCCAGCTCCCGCTCCTACAGGGTTGGGGACATTCAGTACTTC	CASSRSYRVGDIQYF
few	TRBV7-2	TRBJ1-6	-	TGTGCCAGCAGCAGTAGTGGGGGGCGAGGTTCACCCCTCCACTTT	CASSSSGGRGSPLHF
many	TRBV18	TRBJ2-3	-	TGTGCCAGCTCACCAACGGGAGCGAGGGCAGATACGCAGTATTTT	CASSPTGARADTQYF
many	TRBV5-1	TRBJ2-2	TRBD1	TGCGCCAGCAGCGGAACAGGGGCCGGGGAGCTGTTTTTT	CASSGTGAGELFF
few	TRBV29-1	TRBJ1-1	TRBD1	TGCAGCGTCCACCGACAGGGGATGGTCACTGAAGCTTTCTTT	CSVHRQGMVTEAFF
-	TRBV14	TRBJ1-2	-	TGTGCCAGCAGCCAAGGACGGATTACCTTGGGTGGCTGCACCTTC	CASSQGRITLGGCTF
few	TRBV12-3/TRBV12-4	TRBJ2-3	TRBD2	TGTGCCAGCAGTTTAGTCGGGAGGTTGGCAGATACGCAGTATTTT	CASSLVGRLADTQYF
few	TRBV3-1	TRBJ2-6	TRBD1	TGTGCCAGCAGCCAACAGGGGGCTGGGGCCAACGTCCTGACTTTC	CASSQQGAGANVLTF
-	TRBV10-3	TRBJ1-1	-	TGTGCCATCAGTGAGTCAGTCGGAGCGAACACTGAAGCTTTCTTT	CAISESVGANTEAFF
-	TRBV28	TRBJ1-1	TRBD1	TGTGCCAGCAGTGTAGACAGGGTGGGCACTGAAGCTTTCTTT	CASSVDRVGTEAFF
few	TRBV19	TRBJ2-5	-	TGTGCCAGTAGTATAGGTAGCAACTACCAAGAGACCCAGTACTTC	CASSIGSNYQETQYF
-	TRBV2	TRBJ1-5	-	TGTGCCAGCAGAATCCCCGGGACAAAGAATCAGCCCCAGCATTTT	CASRIPGTKNQPQHF
many	TRBV19	TRBJ2-2	TRBD1	TGTGCCAGTAGTATAGGAGGGACAGCGAACACCGGGGAGCTGTTTTTT	CASSIGGTANTGELFF
-	TRBV6-1	TRBJ2-3	-	TGTGCCAGCAGCAACGCGGACCTCACAGATACGCAATATTTT	CASSNADLTDTQYF